The TCR beta chain under discussion was sequenced for a study of post-analysis software for immune sequencing data. Broader study findings: Controls showed lower frequencies than patients for five TRBV segments, and TRBV5-6, TRBV5-1 and TRBV20-1 were among these.

A word on this clonotype: The target antigen is unknown.

The TCR beta cDNA libraries carried unique molecular identifiers. TCRdb re-analysed the PCR reads in MiXCR, keeping a single row per CDR3 protein. The sample has roughly 670,000 distinct CDR3 sequences, 55% to 60% seen once. Per the germline V gene, CDR1 is DFQATT and CDR2 is SNEGSKA (reference sequence). V was pared by 1 base and J by 6 bases, with 8 bases of the junction left unmatched. The CDR3 runs 15 residues. Source material: blood. This TCR came from a girl aged 2-9 years with multiple sclerosis. This chain uses TRBV20-1 with TRBJ2-1, with TRBD2 matching over 8 bases. CDR3 region: CSARGSPGTSNEQFF. The CDR3 DNA is TGCAGTGCTAGAGGGTCACCCGGGACTAGCAATGAGCAGTTCTTC.